This T cell receptor beta chain is drawn from a study of human T cells and chemical hapten exposure. TCRdb independently ran MiXCR on the RACE reads; one entry per CDR3 protein. The sample includes approximately 80,000 distinct CDR3 sequences, around 10% of them seen just once. This CDR3 has 16 amino acids. The germline V gene has CDR1 SGHTA and CDR2 FQGTGA. V lost 2 bases to trimming and J lost 2 bases, with 13 bases between them. Time point described: patch test 1, 2 weeks after DPC sensitization. This sample's treatment: therapeutic diphenylcyclopropenone sensitization with weekly scalp DPC. The material sequenced was whole blood, taken in connection with sensitization to the hapten diphenylcyclopropenone (DPC). The chain combines TRBV7-3 with TRBJ1-5; D possibly corresponds to TRBD1 (5 bases). The TCR originated in a woman aged 50 to 60 with alopecia areata. Some clones in this sample may be carry-over from other donors' samples. CDR3 region: CASSLLHLGGNQPQHF. Here the CDR3 DNA reads TGTGCCAGCAGCTTACTACACCTAGGGGGCAATCAGCCCCAGCATTTT.